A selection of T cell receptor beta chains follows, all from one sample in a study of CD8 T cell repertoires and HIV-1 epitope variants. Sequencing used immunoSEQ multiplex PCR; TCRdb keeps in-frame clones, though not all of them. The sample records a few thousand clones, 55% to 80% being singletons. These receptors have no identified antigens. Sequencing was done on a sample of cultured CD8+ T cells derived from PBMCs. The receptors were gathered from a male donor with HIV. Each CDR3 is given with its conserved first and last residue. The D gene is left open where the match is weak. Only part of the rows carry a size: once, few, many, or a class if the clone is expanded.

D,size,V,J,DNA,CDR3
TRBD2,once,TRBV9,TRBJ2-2,TGTGCCAGCAGCGATACTAGCGGGAGGGGCGCCGGGGAGCTGTTTTTT,CASSDTSGRGAGELFF
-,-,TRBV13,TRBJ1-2,TGTGCCAGCAGCTCTCCCAGCACTAACTATGGCTACACCTTC,CASSSPSTNYGYTF
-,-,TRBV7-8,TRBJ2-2,TGTGCCAGCAGTTCTAGGGGTGACACCGGGGAGCTGTTTTTT,CASSSRGDTGELFF
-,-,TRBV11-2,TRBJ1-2,TGTGCCAGCAGCTTAGAACAGGGCGCTTACTATGGCTACACCTTC,CASSLEQGAYYGYTF
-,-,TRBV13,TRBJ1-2,TGTGCCAGCAGCTTAGCGAGGGGCTACACCTTC,CASSLARGYTF
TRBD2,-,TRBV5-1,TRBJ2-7,TGCGCCAGCAGCAGCGGGACTAGCGGGAGGCAGAACGGGCAGTACTTC,CASSSGTSGRQNGQYF
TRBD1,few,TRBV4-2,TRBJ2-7,TGTGCCAGCAGCCAAACAGGGGTCAACGAGCAGTACTTC,CASSQTGVNEQYF
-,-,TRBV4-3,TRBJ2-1,TGCGCCAGCAGCCAAGAAGCTAGGGGGGCGTTTGAGCAGTTCTTC,CASSQEARGAFEQFF
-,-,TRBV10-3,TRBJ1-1,TGTGCCATCAGTGAGGGGGATACTGAAGCTTTCTTT,CAISEGDTEAFF
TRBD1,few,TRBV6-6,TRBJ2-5,TGTGCCAGCAGTCAGGGACAGGGGGCGTTTTCCGAGACCCAGTACTTC,CASSQGQGAFSETQYF
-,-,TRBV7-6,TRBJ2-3,TGTGCCAGCAGGTTGGCTAGCGAGTATGATACGCAGTATTTT,CASRLASEYDTQYF
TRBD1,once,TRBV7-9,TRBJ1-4,TGTGCCAGCAGCCTCAGGGGGGAAAATGAAAAACTGTTTTTT,CASSLRGENEKLFF
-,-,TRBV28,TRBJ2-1,TGTGCCAGCAGACCGGCAGGGTATTCCTACAATGAGCAGTTCTTC,CASRPAGYSYNEQFF
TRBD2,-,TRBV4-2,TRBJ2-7,TGTGCCAGCAGCCAAGCGGGGGGACAGCAGTACTTC,CASSQAGGQQYF
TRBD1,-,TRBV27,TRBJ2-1,TGTGCCAGCAGTTTAGGGACAGGGTACAATGAGCAGTTCTTC,CASSLGTGYNEQFF
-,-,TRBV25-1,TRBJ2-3,TGTGCCAGCAGTGACCGGAGGGGGAGCACAGATACGCAGTATTTT,CASSDRRGSTDTQYF
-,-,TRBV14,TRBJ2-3,TGTGCCAGCAGGCGGGGCGGTGGGACAGATACGCAGTATTTT,CASRRGGGTDTQYF
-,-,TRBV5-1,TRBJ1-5,TGCGCCAGCAGCTTGGAAACCAATCAGCCCCAGCATTTT,CASSLETNQPQHF
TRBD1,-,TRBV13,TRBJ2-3,TGTGCCAGCAGCTTAAGGGACAGGGCCACAGATACGCAGTATTTT,CASSLRDRATDTQYF
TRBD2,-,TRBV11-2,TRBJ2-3,TGTGCCAGCAGCTTAGAGGCACGGCTAGCGGGGGTCACTAGCACAGATACGCAGTATTTT,CASSLEARLAGVTSTDTQYF
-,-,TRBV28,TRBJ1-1,TGTGCCAGCAGTTTCGGAGAGGTCGTTATGAACACTGAAGCTTTCTTT,CASSFGEVVMNTEAFF
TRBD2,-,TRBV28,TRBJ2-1,TGTGCCAGCAGTTTAGTCGTCGGACTAGCGGGGGGTGGTGAGCAGTTCTTC,CASSLVVGLAGGGEQFF
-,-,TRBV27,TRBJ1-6,TGTGCCAGCAGGGGGACAACTACGAGCTCCTATAATTCACCCCTCCACTTT,CASRGTTTSSYNSPLHF
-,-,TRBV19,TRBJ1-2,TGTGCCAGTAGTTTCCGGACACTTAACCCTAACTATGGCTACACCTTC,CASSFRTLNPNYGYTF
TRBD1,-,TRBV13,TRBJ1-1,TGTGCCAGCAGCTACGGGACAGGGGGCGGCACTGAAGCTTTCTTT,CASSYGTGGGTEAFF
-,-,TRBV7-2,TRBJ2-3,TGTGCCAGCAGCTTCGCCACAGATACGCAGTATTTT,CASSFATDTQYF
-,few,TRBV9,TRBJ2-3,TGTGCCAGCAGCGTAGGGGACGGGGCTGGAGATACGCAGTATTTT,CASSVGDGAGDTQYF
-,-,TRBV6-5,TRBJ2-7,TGTGCCAGCAGTTACTCAGCCAGGGACTACGAGCAGTACTTC,CASSYSARDYEQYF
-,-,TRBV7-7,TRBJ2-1,TGTGCTAGCAGCTTAGAGGGCAGCAATGAGCAGTTCTTC,CASSLEGSNEQFF
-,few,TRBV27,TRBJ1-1,TGTGCCAGCAGTCTCTACGGGGAGGATCTGAACACTGAAGCTTTCTTT,CASSLYGEDLNTEAFF
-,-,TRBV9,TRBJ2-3,TGTGCCAGCAGCGAGCCCTATAGGGGCACGTACACAGATACGCAGTATTTT,CASSEPYRGTYTDTQYF